The sequence of this T cell receptor beta chain was determined in a study of regulatory T cells in long-lasting Graves disease. According to the study, TCR beta libraries were built with iRepertoire HTBI primers and CDR3-region Arm-PCR. TCRdb fed the multiplex PCR reads into MiXCR, producing one record per CDR3 protein. The repertoire holds some 370,000 distinct CDR3 sequences, 10% to 15% seen once, with approximately 17% in the top ten. The time point is: newly diagnosed GD, antithyroid drugs for less than 3 months. There was RNA extracted from PBMCs, and the TCR library was made from it. EDTA tubes received approximately 9 milliliters of drawn peripheral blood. A further study also used this sample, focusing on T cells in Graves' hyperthyroidism and ophthalmopathy. As that study records: Blood held most thyroid clonotypes expanded above 0.001 frequency.

The sequenced sample was peripheral blood mononuclear cells (PBMCs), obtained at new diagnosis, from a patient treated with antithyroid drugs. The sequence came from a woman aged 18-29 years with Graves disease.

CDR3 DNA: TGTGCCAGCAGCCCAAGGACTAGCGGGGGATACGAAGAGACCCAGTACTTC. It yields the protein CASSPRTSGGYEETQYF. This rearrangement joins TRBV7-2 to TRBJ2-5, with 13 bases lining up with TRBD2. CDR1 is SGHTA, CDR2 FQGNSA, per germline. This CDR3 has 17 residues. Unmatched junction bases numbered 9, after V lost 5 bases and J lost 3 bases.